The rows below give T cell receptor beta chains drawn from one sample of a study of cytomegalovirus exposure and HLA in healthy donors. This table comes from immunoSEQ multiplex PCR, and its TCRdb copy is limited to in-frame clones, with some not included. Found here are about 130,000 clones, under 90% of them singletons; the top ten hold around 3.4%. The sequenced sample was PBMCs. The receptors originated from a man aged 30 to 45 in good health and CMV-seronegative. Each CDR3 is given with its conserved first and last residue. D genes are given only for firm matches. Expanded clones are given a class, and other clones once, few, many or no size at all.

d_call	v_call	clone_size	j_call	cdr3_nt	cdr3_aa
TRBD2	TRBV6-1	NA	TRBJ2-5	TGTGCCAGCAGTGTGGGGCTAGCGGGGGTTGAGACCCAGTACTTC	CASSVGLAGVETQYF
NA	TRBV5-1	NA	TRBJ1-4	TGCGCCAGCAGCTTGGCTCCGGAGGCAAAAGAAAAACTGTTTTTT	CASSLAPEAKEKLFF
NA	TRBV13	NA	TRBJ2-7	TGTGCCAGCAGCTTACCCAGCGAGCCCCACGAGCAGTACTTC	CASSLPSEPHEQYF
NA	TRBV27	NA	TRBJ2-1	TGTGCCAGCAGTTTATCCCCTTCCAGCTTGGGGGCGAGGAATGAGCAGTTCTTC	CASSLSPSSLGARNEQFF
NA	TRBV27	NA	TRBJ2-1	TGTGCCAGCAGTTTAGGGAGCTACAATGAGCAGTTCTTC	CASSLGSYNEQFF
NA	TRBV27	NA	TRBJ1-1	TGTGCCACCGGATCGACAGGGAACACTGAAGCTTTCTTT	CATGSTGNTEAFF
NA	TRBV4-3	NA	TRBJ2-3	TGCGCCAGCAGCCAAGATCGAGGTGGTACGCAGTATTTT	CASSQDRGGTQYF
NA	TRBV10-3	NA	TRBJ2-7	TGTGCCATCAGCGGACAGTCCTACGAGCAGTACTTC	CAISGQSYEQYF
NA	TRBV25-1	NA	TRBJ1-1	TGTGCCAGCAGTGAATCGTATGGCTTTCAGAACACTGAAGCTTTCTTT	CASSESYGFQNTEAFF
NA	TRBV29-1	few	TRBJ1-5	TGCAGCGTTGGTTCAGGAAACAATCAGCCCCAGCATTTT	CSVGSGNNQPQHF
NA	TRBV5-1	NA	TRBJ2-1	TGCGCCAGCAGCTCGAAGAGTCAGGGCAATGAGCAGTTCTTC	CASSSKSQGNEQFF
TRBD1	TRBV27	NA	TRBJ1-2	TGTGCCAGCAGTTTATCGGGACAGGGCTATGGCTACACCTTC	CASSLSGQGYGYTF